The clone carrying this T cell receptor (beta chain) was seen a handful of times. Libraries were prepared by immunoSEQ multiplex PCR; TCRdb keeps only in-frame clonotypes and omits some of them. Of tens of thousands of clones listed, 85% to 90% are singletons. The data derive from a study of blood T cell repertoires in COVID-19. For the study at large: Sites across the United States, Italy and Spain contributed samples from acute and convalescent COVID-19. PBMCs, B-cell-depleted T cells, or T cells were the source of the cDNA or gDNA that made up the material.

Seattle patients were enrolled during active infection and followed longitudinally. Material: peripheral blood. This receptor was identified in a man in his forties or fifties with COVID-19, enrolled during active disease.

CDR3: CASRIGGRGSYEQYF. The CDR3 DNA reads as TGTGCCAGCAGAATAGGCGGTCGCGGCTCCTACGAGCAGTACTTC. This chain uses TRBV7-9 with TRBJ2-7, with D uncertain. Germline-derived CDR1 and CDR2 are SEHNR and FQNEAQ (reference sequence). V was pared by 6 bases and J by 0 bases, with 15 bases between. The CDR3 extends over 15 amino acids.